The 25 T cell receptor beta chains below come from one sample, sequenced in a study of shared clonotypes between healthy human individuals (dated by TCRdb to about 2020). The library was generated by the immunoSEQ multiplex PCR assay. The table was pulled from immuneACCESS by TCRdb, which kept in-frame rearrangements only. Such tables lose some clones; where checked, under half of the loss comes from unresolved V genes, and the rest has no known cause. In all, the sample holds a few million clones, and approximately 95% of those were seen once. Less than 0.15% of the sample goes to the ten largest clones. Sequenced input: naive CD4+ T cells sorted from blood. Sample cell subset or site, as interpreted from the label and publication: CD45RA+ positively selected. Every receptor here comes from a man between 18 and 35 years old in good health.

V and J are TRBV7-2 and TRBJ1-1; D unresolved. Per the germline V gene, CDR1 is SGHTA and CDR2 is FQGNSA. This CDR3 has 13 amino acids. Trimming pared 4 bases from V and 5 bases from J, leaving 11 bases between. CDR3 DNA: TGTGCCAGCAGCTCAAAACTGGAAACTGAAGCTTTCTTT. Translating it yields CASSSKLETEAFF.

A note on this clone: This CDR3 is also generated by other DNA sequences in the sample. The chain recombines TRBV4-1 with TRBJ1-2; D call uncertain. This CDR3 contains 12 residues. Trimming took 0 bases from V and 3 from J, leaving 2 bases between them. CDR1 and CDR2 from the germline V gene are MGHRA and YSYEKL. CDR3 protein: CASSQEDYGYTF. As DNA, the CDR3 is TGCGCCAGCAGCCAAGAAGACTATGGCTACACCTTC.

CDR3 in amino acids: CASGKGRGTEAFF. CDR3 in DNA: TGTGCCAGCGGCAAGGGGCGGGGGACTGAAGCTTTCTTT. This sequence joins TRBV2 and TRBJ1-1, with D maybe TRBD1 (5 bases). The CDR3 runs 13 residues. CDR1 SNHLY and CDR2 FYNNEI come from the germline V gene. Deletions cut 8 bases from V and 5 bases from J, with 15 bases between. Variable domain in full (rest from reference TRBV2 and TRBJ1-1): EPEVTQTPSHQVTQMGQEVILRCVPISNHLYFYWYRQILGQKVEFLVSFYNNEISEKSEIFDDQFSVERPDGSNFTLKIRSTKLEDSAMYFCASGKGRGTEAFFGQGTRLTVV.

V usage is TRBV6-6 and J usage is TRBJ2-2, with a tentative D call TRBD2 (5 bases). Trimming pared 3 bases from V and 3 bases from J, leaving 14 bases between. This CDR3 is built from 16 residues. Germline V CDR1 and CDR2: MNHNY, SVGAGI (reference sequence). CDR3 in amino acids: CASSYGPERDTGELFF. The CDR3 region has the DNA TGTGCCAGCAGTTATGGTCCGGAGAGGGACACCGGGGAGCTGTTTTTT.

The DNA of the CDR3 is TGTGCCAGCAGTTTATCTAAAGGGGCAAGGGGCACTGAAGCTTTCTTT. Residues: CASSLSKGARGTEAFF. This chain uses TRBV27 with TRBJ1-1, with D perhaps matching TRBD1 (5 bases). Trimming removed 0 bases at V and 4 bases at J, with 15 bases between. CDR3 length equals 16 residues. Germline CDR1 is MNHEY and CDR2 is SMNVEV (reference sequence).

The CDR3 nucleotides read TGTGCCAGCAGCTTATCGGGCAGGGGAAATTCACCCCTCCACTTT. This encodes CASSLSGRGNSPLHF. The chain uses TRBV5-4 and TRBJ1-6; tentative D call: TRBD1 (6 bases). Germline CDR1 and CDR2: SGHNT and YYREEE (reference sequence). The CDR3 has 15 residues. V was cut by 2 bases and J by 7 bases, with 13 bases left in between.

The V and J genes are TRBV27 and TRBJ2-2; 13 nucleotides align to TRBD2. The CDR3 contains 17 residues. The J segment lost 4 bases and the V segment lost 5 bases, leaving 7 bases of the junction unmatched. Germline CDR1 reads MNHEY; CDR2 reads SMNVEV (reference sequence). The CDR3 spells CASSPKGLAGTTGELFF. The CDR3 DNA sequence: TGTGCCAGCAGTCCGAAGGGACTAGCGGGAACCACCGGGGAGCTGTTTTTT.

V usage is TRBV4-2 and J usage is TRBJ2-7; D perhaps matches TRBD1 (6 bases). This CDR3 is built from 15 residues. In germline, CDR1 is LGHNA, CDR2 YNFKEQ. The V end lost 1 base, the J end lost 0 bases, and 10 bases lay between the germline ends. In nucleotides, the CDR3 is TGTGCCAGCAGCCAAGTCATGGACAGCTCCTACGAGCAGTACTTC. Encoded protein: CASSQVMDSSYEQYF.

The chain employs TRBV6-1 and TRBJ1-5, with a possible D match to TRBD1 (6 bases). The CDR3 runs to 16 residues. V shed 2 bases and J shed 3 bases, with 14 bases lying between them. CDR1 and CDR2 (germline): MNHNS, SASEGT. The CDR3 DNA follows: TGTGCCAGCAGTGAATGGGGCAGGGGCGACAATCAGCCCCAGCATTTT. This codes for CASSEWGRGDNQPQHF.

The chain uses TRBV2 and TRBJ1-5; D is ambiguous. Germline CDR1 SNHLY, CDR2 FYNNEI. This CDR3 spans 12 amino acids. Trimming took 4 bases from V and 7 from J, leaving 8 bases between them. The CDR3 reads CASSGLGQPQHF. Here the CDR3 DNA reads TGTGCCAGCAGTGGTCTAGGGCAGCCCCAGCATTTT. The full variable domain, its missing parts supplied by reference TRBV2 and TRBJ1-5, is EPEVTQTPSHQVTQMGQEVILRCVPISNHLYFYWYRQILGQKVEFLVSFYNNEISEKSEIFDDQFSVERPDGSNFTLKIRSTKLEDSAMYFCASSGLGQPQHFGDGTRLSIL.

The rearrangement joins TRBV11-2 to TRBJ2-5; no firm D call. Trimming pared 5 bases from V and 7 bases from J, leaving 5 bases between. CDR1 and CDR2 (germline): SGHAT, FQNNGV. The CDR3 totals 10 residues. The CDR3 spells CASSTRTQYF. The CDR3 nucleotides read TGTGCCAGCAGCACTCGGACCCAGTACTTC.

The rearrangement links TRBV5-1 to TRBJ1-2; D unclear. V gave up 4 bases and J gave up 2 bases, with 9 bases separating them. This CDR3 region has 13 residues. Germline loops: CDR1 SGHRS, CDR2 YFSETQ. The CDR3 sequence: CASSTGRNYGYTF. The CDR3 DNA reads TGCGCCAGCAGCACCGGACGGAACTATGGCTACACCTTC.

The chain links TRBV5-1 to TRBJ2-3, with D perhaps matching TRBD1 or TRBD2 (5 bases each). V gave up 3 bases and J gave up 3 bases, with 14 bases separating them. The germline CDR1 and CDR2 sequences are SGHRS and YFSETQ. The CDR3 is 15 residues long. The CDR3 here is CASSWWGFDTDTQYF. The CDR3 nucleotides read TGCGCCAGCAGCTGGTGGGGGTTTGATACAGATACGCAGTATTTT.

V is TRBV4-3 and J is TRBJ1-2; D is unclear. CDR1 and CDR2 from the germline V gene are LGHNA and YSLEER. V was pared by 0 bases and J by 8 bases, with 13 bases between. This CDR3 has 14 amino acids. CDR3 sequence: CASSQDIVGYGYTF. Here the CDR3 DNA reads TGCGCCAGCAGCCAAGATATTGTCGGATACGGCTACACCTTC.

This clone was picked up one time. The CDR3 region is CASSLAGDNTDTQYF. In DNA form, the CDR3 reads TGCGCCAGCAGCTTGGCAGGGGATAACACAGATACGCAGTATTTT. The V call is TRBV5-1, the J call TRBJ2-3, with D possibly TRBD1 on 6 matching bases. This CDR3 is 15 amino acids long. CDR1 and CDR2 from the germline V gene are SGHRS and YFSETQ. V lost 0 bases and J 2 bases, leaving 10 bases between the germline ends. Together with reference TRBV5-1 and TRBJ2-3, the CDR3 gives the full variable domain: KAGVTQTPRYLIKTRGQQVTLSCSPISGHRSVSWYQQTPGQGLQFLFEYFSETQRNKGNFPGRFSGRQFSNSRSEMNVSTLELGDSALYLCASSLAGDNTDTQYFGPGTRLTVL.

The V call is TRBV11-2, the J call TRBJ2-7; 12 positions agree with TRBD2. Germline V gene sequence: CDR1 SGHAT, CDR2 FQNNGV. The CDR3 loop spans 14 amino acids. The J segment lost 3 bases and the V segment lost 5 bases, leaving 2 bases of the junction unmatched. Here the CDR3 reads CASSRLAGVYEQYF. Here the CDR3 DNA reads TGTGCCAGCAGCCGACTAGCGGGAGTCTACGAGCAGTACTTC.

The sample holds a few counts of this clone. CDR3 residues: CASDRAGDNTGELFF. For the CDR3, the DNA is TGTGCCTCCGACCGGGCGGGAGACAACACCGGGGAGCTGTTTTTT. The chain uses TRBV30 and TRBJ2-2; 7 bases agree with TRBD2. The length of the CDR3 is 15 residues. Germline V gene lookup returns CDR1 GTSNPN and CDR2 SVGIG (reference sequence). J gave up 2 bases and V 7 bases, and 10 bases lay outside the gene matches.

With regard to this clone: Distinct nucleotide sequences in the sample also encode this CDR3. This chain links TRBV5-4 with TRBJ2-7; 11 bases map to TRBD2. This CDR3 contains 15 residues. Germline CDR1 is SGHNT and CDR2 is YYREEE (reference sequence). V lost 4 bases and J lost 1; bases outside the gene matches: 4. The CDR3 protein is CASSLGTSGSYEQYF. The CDR3 nucleotides are TGTGCCAGCAGCCTTGGGACTAGCGGTTCCTACGAGCAGTACTTC.

In the case of this clone: The same CDR3 is also encoded by other DNA sequences in this sample. V is TRBV5-4 and J is TRBJ1-1; D possibly corresponds to TRBD1 (6 bases). In germline, CDR1 is SGHNT, CDR2 YYREEE (reference sequence). This CDR3 comprises 14 residues. The V and J ends lost 4 bases and 2 bases respectively, with 12 bases between them. CDR3 in amino acids: CASSLSTGNTEAFF. The CDR3 bases are TGTGCCAGCAGCCTATCGACAGGAAACACTGAAGCTTTCTTT.

V usage is TRBV6-1 and J usage is TRBJ2-5; TRBD2 aligns across 11 bases. The germline gives CDR1 MNHNS, CDR2 SASEGT. V lost 3 bases, J lost 5 bases, and 8 bases stayed unmatched. This CDR3 is built from 16 residues. This CDR3 is CASSESSGGAGETQYF. DNA for the CDR3: TGTGCCAGCAGTGAGAGTAGCGGGGGGGCCGGCGAGACCCAGTACTTC.

This chain uses TRBV5-4 with TRBJ2-2, with 9 bases matching TRBD2. J was trimmed by 6 bases and V by 1 base; bases with no gene match: 4. This CDR3 is 15 amino acids long. Per the germline V gene, CDR1 is SGHNT and CDR2 is YYREEE (reference sequence). The DNA of the CDR3 is TGTGCCAGCAGCTTGACAGCGGGAGGCTCCGGGGAGCTGTTTTTT. Translating it yields CASSLTAGGSGELFF.

This clone was seen only once. The identical CDR3 is also encoded by other nucleotide sequences in the sample. The rearrangement links TRBV2 to TRBJ1-4; D is possibly TRBD1 (5 bases). The germline V and J ends were trimmed by 7 bases and 8 bases, with 8 bases remaining between them. Germline values: CDR1 SNHLY, CDR2 FYNNEI. The CDR3 runs to 11 residues. The CDR3 DNA reads as TGTGCCAGCAAGGGGAACGAAAAACTGTTTTTT. Its translation: CASKGNEKLFF.

Of note for this clone: Distinct nucleotide sequences in the sample also encode this CDR3. The V call is TRBV11-2, the J call TRBJ1-6; the D is unclear. This CDR3 contains 14 residues. Trimming stripped 0 bases from V and 7 bases from J, with 7 bases between. CDR1 is SGHAT and CDR2 is FQNNGV in the germline V gene. CDR3 residues: CASSLDLGNSPLHF. CDR3 nucleotide sequence: TGTGCCAGCAGCTTAGATCTCGGAAATTCACCCCTCCACTTT. The full variable domain, completed using reference TRBV11-2 and TRBJ1-6, is EAGVAQSPRYKIIEKRQSVAFWCNPISGHATLYWYQQILGQGPKLLIQFQNNGVVDDSQLPKDRFSAERLKGVDSTLKIQPAKLEDSAVYLCASSLDLGNSPLHFGNGTRLTVT.

The V and J genes are TRBV7-9 and TRBJ2-3; D unclear. V was clipped by 8 bases and J by 6 bases, with 12 bases between them. CDR1 is SEHNR, CDR2 FQNEAQ, per germline (reference sequence). The CDR3 runs 12 residues. DNA for the CDR3: TGTGCCAGCCCCTCCCTGGGCGATACGCAGTATTTT. It specifies CASPSLGDTQYF.

This clone has only one observation. The rearrangement joins TRBV11-2 to TRBJ1-1; a weak D match, TRBD1 (5 bases). The CDR3 length is 13 residues. Trimming removed 4 bases at V and 5 bases at J, with 11 bases between. Germline CDR1 SGHAT, CDR2 FQNNGV. The chain's CDR3 is CASSSIWGTEAFF. CDR3 nucleotides: TGTGCCAGCAGCTCCATCTGGGGGACTGAAGCTTTCTTT.